A selection of T cell receptor beta chains follows, all from one sample in a study of blood T cell repertoires in COVID-19. This table comes from immunoSEQ multiplex PCR, and its TCRdb copy is limited to in-frame clones, with some not included. The sample has over 450,000 clones, about 88% seen once. Sequencing was carried out using peripheral blood. The receptors come from a woman aged 45-60 years with COVID-19, enrolled during active disease. CDR3s include the opening cysteine and the closing phenylalanine or tryptophan. D genes are given only for firm matches. Rows give clone size only sometimes, using once, few, many, or a class for an expanded clone.

D	V	size	J	DNA	CDR3
.	TRBV6-2/TRBV6-3	.	TRBJ2-1	TGTGCCAGCAGTTACCGGGATGTGGACTGGGCCTATAGTGAGCAGTTCTTC	CASSYRDVDWAYSEQFF
.	TRBV18	once	TRBJ1-5	TGTGCCAGCCGGGAGGGGGGCAATCAGCCCCAGCATTTT	CASREGGNQPQHF
.	TRBV5-1	.	TRBJ2-2	TGCGCCAGCACCAGGACACAGAACACCGGGGAGCTGTTTTTT	CASTRTQNTGELFF
TRBD1	TRBV6-1	once	TRBJ2-7	TGTGCCAGCAGTGAGCAGGGGGCTCCCTTCTACGAGCAGTACTTC	CASSEQGAPFYEQYF
TRBD2	TRBV11-2	.	TRBJ2-3	TGTGCCAGCAGCTTAGCGGGGGGGGGCACGCAGTATTTT	CASSLAGGGTQYF
.	TRBV4-1	.	TRBJ1-2	TGCGCCAGCAGCCAAGGCGGTAATGGCTACACCTTC	CASSQGGNGYTF
TRBD1	TRBV9	many	TRBJ1-2	TGTGCCAGCGGTGTGGAGAGGACAGGGGGCAGGTATGGCTACACCTTC	CASGVERTGGRYGYTF
TRBD1	TRBV4-2	.	TRBJ1-1	TGTGCCAGCAGCCAAGGGACAGGGAAAAGCACTGAAGCTTTCTTT	CASSQGTGKSTEAFF
TRBD1	TRBV2	.	TRBJ1-2	TGTGCCAGCCGCCCGGGACAGAGCCCTATCTACACCTTC	CASRPGQSPIYTF
.	TRBV11-3	.	TRBJ1-2	TGTGCCAGCAGCTTATGGGGGGAAGGCTACACCTTC	CASSLWGEGYTF
TRBD2	TRBV2	.	TRBJ2-3	TGTGCCAGCAGTGAAGCGCGAGCGGGGGCATTATATTTT	CASSEARAGALYF
.	TRBV6-1	.	TRBJ2-5	TGTGCCAGCAGTGAAGTTGCAGGGGCATTGACCCAGTACTTC	CASSEVAGALTQYF
TRBD2	TRBV19	.	TRBJ2-1	TGTGCCAGTAGTCGGCTAGCGGGTAACAATGAGCAGTTCTTC	CASSRLAGNNEQFF
.	TRBV13	once	TRBJ1-6	TGTGCCAGCAGCTTAGCGATCAGGGAAAAGCTTTCTCCCCTCCACTTT	CASSLAIREKLSPLHF
.	TRBV4-1	few	TRBJ1-2	TGCGCCAGCAGCCAAGACTTCGGGGGCTACACCTTC	CASSQDFGGYTF
.	TRBV19	.	TRBJ2-2	TGTGCCAGTAGTATAGCCGGGGGAACCTCGAACACCGGGGAGCTGTTTTTT	CASSIAGGTSNTGELFF
TRBD1	TRBV6-6	.	TRBJ1-5	TGTGCCAGCAGTTACTTACAGGGGGACAATCAGCCCCAGCATTTT	CASSYLQGDNQPQHF
TRBD1	TRBV6-1	.	TRBJ1-2	TGTGCCAGCAGTGCCGGGTGGGACAGCTCTAACTATGGCTACACCTTC	CASSAGWDSSNYGYTF
TRBD1	TRBV12-3/TRBV12-4	.	TRBJ2-5	TGTGCCAGCAGGGCTAACAGGGGTCAGACCCAGTACTTC	CASRANRGQTQYF
TRBD1	TRBV30	.	TRBJ1-1	TGTGCCTGGAGCGGGGACAGGGCTTACACTGAAGCTTTCTTT	CAWSGDRAYTEAFF
TRBD1	TRBV5-1	.	TRBJ1-1	TGCGCCAGCAGCTTGTTAGGGGACAGGACGAACACTGAAGCTTTCTTT	CASSLLGDRTNTEAFF
TRBD1	TRBV5-1	.	TRBJ1-4	TGCGCCAGCCCCCGTCAGGGGGAAGGGGAAAAACTGTTTTTT	CASPRQGEGEKLFF
.	TRBV29-1	.	TRBJ1-2	TGCAGCGTTGGGACACCGGAAGGCTACACCTTC	CSVGTPEGYTF
TRBD1	TRBV4-1	.	TRBJ1-1	TGCGCCAGCAGCCAAGATCTTATTGGCAGGGGGAGAGCTTTCTTT	CASSQDLIGRGRAFF
.	TRBV21-1	once	TRBJ2-3	TGTGCCAGCAGCGCCCTAGCGGGGGCCTACACAGATACGCAGTATTTT	CASSALAGAYTDTQYF
.	TRBV7-6	.	TRBJ2-3	TGTGCCAGCAGCTTAAATGCCAGGCCTAGCACAGATACGCAGTATTTT	CASSLNARPSTDTQYF
.	TRBV5-1	few	TRBJ1-6	TGCGCCAGCAGCTTCGGGGTTAATTCACCCCTCCACTTT	CASSFGVNSPLHF
.	TRBV30	.	TRBJ1-1	TGTGCCTCCTCGCGACAGGATTTGAACACTGAAGCTTTCTTT	CASSRQDLNTEAFF
.	TRBV6-5	.	TRBJ2-2	TGTGCCAGCAGTTACTTCTCAGGGGTTAACACCGGGGAGCTGTTTTTT	CASSYFSGVNTGELFF
.	TRBV28	.	TRBJ1-2	TGTGCCGCCGGGTACCCTCCAGGGGTTGATGGCTACACCTTC	CAAGYPPGVDGYTF
.	TRBV27	.	TRBJ2-7	TGTGCCAGCAGTTTAGACAGCACCACCTACGAGCAGTACTTC	CASSLDSTTYEQYF
.	TRBV5-1	.	TRBJ2-7	TGCGCCAGCAGCTTGGCGGCAGGGGTCTCCTACGAGCAGTACTTC	CASSLAAGVSYEQYF
TRBD1	TRBV18	once	TRBJ1-2	TGTGCCAGCTCACCAGCCAGGGACAGAGCTAACTATGGCTACACCTTC	CASSPARDRANYGYTF
.	TRBV30	.	TRBJ2-7	TGTGCCTGGATGTCCAGGTCAACCTACGAGCAGTACTTC	CAWMSRSTYEQYF
TRBD1	TRBV28	.	TRBJ2-7	TGTGCCAGCAGCCGAGGGGGCGCGACTGGAGAGCAGTACTTC	CASSRGGATGEQYF
.	TRBV5-1	once	TRBJ1-1	TGCGCCAGCAGCTTGGGCAGGAGGAGCGCTGAAGCTTTCTTT	CASSLGRRSAEAFF
TRBD2	TRBV5-4	.	TRBJ2-3	TGTGCCAGCAGCCCCCGTTTGGGCGGGGGAGTCCCGGGAGATACGCAGTATTTT	CASSPRLGGGVPGDTQYF
.	TRBV5-4	.	TRBJ2-2	TGTGCCAGCAGCTCTGAGGTAGCCGGGGAGCTGTTTTTT	CASSSEVAGELFF
TRBD2	TRBV7-2	.	TRBJ2-3	TGTGCCAGCAGCTTAGCGGGGGGGTCAAATACGCAGTATTTT	CASSLAGGSNTQYF
TRBD1	TRBV7-9	.	TRBJ1-2	TGTGCCAGCAGCCCAGGACAGGGATGGGACTATGGCTACACCTTC	CASSPGQGWDYGYTF
.	TRBV6-4	.	TRBJ2-1	TGTGCCAGCAGCCTAGCACTGTACAATGAGCAGTTCTTC	CASSLALYNEQFF
.	TRBV7-3	.	TRBJ2-3	TGTGCCAGCAGCTTACTAGGTAGCACAGATACGCAGTATTTT	CASSLLGSTDTQYF
.	TRBV3-1/TRBV3-2	.	TRBJ2-2	TGTGCCAGCAGCCCCGTAAGGGGCGGGGAGCTGTTTTTT	CASSPVRGGELFF
TRBD1	TRBV5-1	.	TRBJ2-7	TGCGCCAGCAGCTTGGAGGGGACAGGGACCTACGAGCAGTACTTC	CASSLEGTGTYEQYF
.	TRBV4-1	.	TRBJ1-1	TGCGCCAGCAGCCAACAAGGGGTGGGTGTCACTGAAGCTTTCTTT	CASSQQGVGVTEAFF
TRBD2	TRBV4-2	few	TRBJ2-3	TGTGCCAGCAGCCAGACTCCCGGGACTAGCGGGCCCGCGGGTACGCAGTATTTT	CASSQTPGTSGPAGTQYF
.	TRBV7-8	.	TRBJ1-4	TGTGCCAGCAGCTTCGGGGGTAGTGAAAAACTGTTTTTT	CASSFGGSEKLFF
.	TRBV12-3/TRBV12-4	once	TRBJ1-5	TGTGCCAGCAGTTTTAGCGGGCAGCCCCAGCATTTT	CASSFSGQPQHF